Listed here are 26 T cell receptor beta chains from one sample, sequenced in a study of blood T cell repertoires in COVID-19. Sequencing was performed with immunoSEQ multiplex PCR; in TCRdb, only in-frame clones are kept and a portion is missing. The sample yields about 270,000 clones, 82% seen once. Sequencing was carried out using peripheral blood. The receptors were sampled from a woman aged 18-29 years with acute or convalescent COVID-19.

This clone has only one observation. The chain recombines TRBV7-3 with TRBJ2-7; D uncertain. Germline V gene sequence: CDR1 SGHTA, CDR2 FQGTGA. There are 12 residues in the CDR3. Trimming left V 5 bases short and J 2 bases short, with 7 bases between. CDR3 nucleotide sequence: TGTGCCAGCAGCCGCGGTACCTACGAGCAGTACTTC. This sequence encodes CASSRGTYEQYF.

This clone has more than one count but fewer than ten. The rearrangement links TRBV19 to TRBJ1-5, with D perhaps TRBD1 (6 bases). This CDR3 is built from 18 residues. V shed 3 bases and J shed 2 bases, with 20 bases lying between them. Per the germline V gene, CDR1 is LNHDA and CDR2 is SQIVND (reference sequence). In DNA, the CDR3 is TGTGCCAGTAGTATTCAATTCGTTGTCAGGGGTGGCAATCAGCCCCAGCATTTT. Encoded protein: CASSIQFVVRGGNQPQHF. The full variable domain, with the rest looked up from reference TRBV19 and TRBJ1-5, is DGGITQSPKYLFRKEGQNVTLSCEQNLNHDAMYWYRQDPGQGLRLIYYSQIVNDFQKGDIAEGYSVSREKKESFPLTVTSAQKNPTAFYLCASSIQFVVRGGNQPQHFGDGTRLSIL.

This clone was seen a single time. This chain joins TRBV4-3 and TRBJ2-1, with 8 nucleotides matching TRBD2. The V gene's germline CDR1 is LGHNA and CDR2 YSLEER. V lost 0 bases, J lost 4 bases, and 8 bases stayed unmatched. The CDR3 extends over 17 amino acids. The CDR3: CASSQDSWAGGYNEQFF. The CDR3 nucleotides are TGCGCCAGCAGCCAAGATTCTTGGGCGGGAGGTTACAATGAGCAGTTCTTC.

The gene calls are TRBV30 and TRBJ1-6, with a weak D call TRBD1 (5 bases). V lost 1 base, J lost 9 bases, and 10 bases lay in between. Germline lookup yields CDR1 GTSNPN and CDR2 SVGIG (reference sequence). The CDR3 is 13 residues long. The CDR3 sequence: CAWSARESSPLHF. CDR3 nucleotides: TGTGCCTGGAGTGCCAGGGAAAGTTCACCCCTCCACTTT.

This chain connects TRBV6-5 to TRBJ1-2, with D uncertain. V was shortened by 3 bases and J by 5 bases, with 16 bases between the two germline ends. This CDR3 has 15 amino acids. The germline gives CDR1 MNHEY, CDR2 SVGAGI. CDR3 region: CASSYSLGSQYGYTF. In DNA form, the CDR3 reads TGTGCCAGCAGTTATTCCCTAGGAAGCCAATATGGCTACACCTTC.

The rearrangement uses TRBV29-1 and TRBJ1-1, with 7 positions matching TRBD1. The germline CDR1 and CDR2 sequences are SQVTM and ANQGSEA. CDR3 length equals 12 residues. V gave up 7 bases and J gave up 3 bases; unmatched junction bases: 5. CDR3 sequence (DNA): TGCAGCGGAAGACAGGGTCACACTGAAGCTTTCTTT. Encoded protein: CSGRQGHTEAFF.

The chain employs TRBV19 and TRBJ1-2; D is perhaps TRBD1 (6 bases). Germline CDR1 reads LNHDA; CDR2 reads SQIVND (reference sequence). V gave up 5 bases and J gave up 2 bases, with 15 bases separating them. There are 15 residues in the CDR3. In DNA, the CDR3 is TGTGCCAGTAGTGGAACGGGACATCCGAACTATGGCTACACCTTC. This sequence encodes CASSGTGHPNYGYTF. The full variable domain, in which reference TRBV19 and TRBJ1-2 provide the parts outside the CDR3, is DGGITQSPKYLFRKEGQNVTLSCEQNLNHDAMYWYRQDPGQGLRLIYYSQIVNDFQKGDIAEGYSVSREKKESFPLTVTSAQKNPTAFYLCASSGTGHPNYGYTFGSGTRLTVV.

As concerns this clone: Mismatch with germline at one junction end may stem from a read error. The chain uses TRBV28 and TRBJ2-1, with D maybe TRBD2 (5 bases). This CDR3 has 11 amino acids. Germline lookup yields CDR1 MDHEN and CDR2 SYDVKM. This CDR3 reads CASSLSLGSVF. The CDR3 bases are TGTGCCAGCAGTTTATCACTAGGGTCGGTCTTC.

This clone was seen many times. The gene calls are TRBV12-3 or TRBV12-4 and TRBJ1-1; D is possibly TRBD1 (5 bases). CDR3 size: 13 residues. V was pared by 5 bases and J by 11 bases, with 18 bases between. DNA of the CDR3: TGTGCCAGCAGTCTTCAAAGTGGGGAGGGGGCTTTCTTT. Amino acids: CASSLQSGEGAFF.

The J gene is TRBJ2-5, the V gene TRBV7-9; 7 bases line up with TRBD2. Trimming removed 5 bases from V and 2 bases from J; junction bases left unmatched: 5. CDR1 is SEHNR and CDR2 is FQNEAQ in the germline V gene (reference sequence). This CDR3 is 14 amino acids long. The CDR3 DNA is TGTGCCAGCAGCCCAAGCGGGGAACAAGAGACCCAGTACTTC. Its protein is CASSPSGEQETQYF.

This clone occurred many times. The rearrangement uses TRBV6-6 and TRBJ2-7, with 8 bases aligning to TRBD2. V was pared by 5 bases and J by 5 bases, with 17 bases of the junction left unmatched. Germline loops: CDR1 MNHNY, CDR2 SVGAGI (reference sequence). The CDR3 consists of 17 residues. The DNA of the CDR3 is TGTGCCAGCAGTCCGTCACGCACGCGAGCGGGAGACCACGAGCAGTACTTC. The encoded protein is CASSPSRTRAGDHEQYF.

The gene calls are TRBV27 and TRBJ2-7, with D uncertain. This CDR3 region has 14 residues. The germline V gene encodes CDR1 MNHEY and CDR2 SMNVEV (reference sequence). Trimming removed 6 bases at V and 2 bases at J, with 14 bases between. The CDR3 region has the DNA TGTGCCAGCAGCCCGGCGGCAGTGGCCTACGAGCAGTACTTC. This encodes CASSPAAVAYEQYF.

This chain uses TRBV6-6 with TRBJ2-7; 11 positions match TRBD2. V lost 5 bases and J lost 1; bases outside the gene matches: 7. This CDR3 region has 16 residues. Germline CDR1 and CDR2: MNHNY and SVGAGI (reference sequence). The CDR3 nucleotides are TGTGCCAGCAGTAAACCCGGGACTAGCGGATCCTACGAGCAGTACTTC. It encodes CASSKPGTSGSYEQYF.

This clone was counted between two and nine times. V and J are TRBV10-3 and TRBJ2-7; maybe TRBD1 (6 bases). Deletions cut 3 bases from V and 5 bases from J, with 11 bases between. The CDR3 totals 13 residues. In germline, CDR1 is ENHRY, CDR2 SYGVKD. CDR3 in DNA: TGTGCCATCAGTGACCGTGGGGACAACGAGCAGTACTTC. It translates to CAISDRGDNEQYF.

The gene calls are TRBV6-2 or TRBV6-3 and TRBJ2-1, with 7 bases identical to TRBD2. This CDR3 has 17 residues. CDR1 is MNHEY, CDR2 SVGEGT, per germline. J was trimmed by 10 bases and V by 4 bases; bases with no gene match: 19. The CDR3 protein is CASSSREWEGLTSEQFF. CDR3 nucleotide sequence: TGTGCCAGCAGTTCTAGGGAATGGGAGGGGTTGACTTCGGAGCAGTTCTTC.

V usage is TRBV30 and J usage is TRBJ2-2; TRBD2 might be the D (5 bases). This CDR3 is 15 amino acids long. Germline values: CDR1 GTSNPN, CDR2 SVGIG (reference sequence). Trimming cost V 5 bases and J 3 bases, with 16 bases left between them. CDR3 loop: CAWRRGTRDTGELFF. CDR3 nucleotides: TGTGCCTGGCGACGGGGAACTAGGGACACCGGGGAGCTGTTTTTT.

As for this clone: An end of the junction differs from the germline gene, which may be a read error. The J gene is TRBJ2-1, the V gene TRBV24-1, with a weak D call TRBD1 (6 bases). Germline assignment: CDR1 KGHDR and CDR2 SFDVKD. CDR3 length equals 16 residues. CDR3 bases: TGTGCCACCAGCGATTCCACAGGGAGCTCCTACAATGAGCAGTTCTTC. Translating gives CATSDSTGSSYNEQFF.

This rearrangement joins TRBV7-8 to TRBJ2-2, with D possibly TRBD2 on 5 matching bases. Trimming stripped 0 bases from V and 4 bases from J, with 6 bases between. This CDR3 has 14 residues. Germline CDR1 is SGHVS and CDR2 is FQNEAQ. The CDR3 DNA follows: TGTGCCAGCAGCTTAGCGAGGGCCACCGGGGAGCTGTTTTTT. Translating gives CASSLARATGELFF. Supplemented by reference TRBV7-8 and TRBJ2-2, the full variable domain reads GAGVSQSPRYKVAKRGQDVALRCDPISGHVSLFWYQQALGQGPEFLTYFQNEAQLDKSGLPSDRFFAERPEGSVSTLKIQRTQQEDSAVYLCASSLARATGELFFGEGSRLTVL.

The chain couples TRBV18 to TRBJ2-7; D may be TRBD2 (6 bases). The CDR3 covers 14 residues. Germline V lookup: CDR1 KGHSH, CDR2 LQKENI. V shed 3 bases and J shed 0 bases, with 9 bases lying between them. The CDR3 DNA reads as TGTGCCAGCTCACCCCAGGGACTCTCCTACGAGCAGTACTTC. This sequence encodes CASSPQGLSYEQYF.

The V and J genes are TRBV9 and TRBJ2-7; D is possibly TRBD2 (6 bases). Trimming stripped 3 bases from V and 7 bases from J, with 23 bases between. Germline lookup yields CDR1 SGDLS and CDR2 YYNGEE. This CDR3 region has 16 residues. The CDR3 spells CASSAGPPGTGGEQYF. DNA of the CDR3: TGTGCCAGCAGCGCAGGGCCGCCCGGGACCGGGGGAGAGCAGTACTTC.

In DNA form, the CDR3 reads TGTGCCAGCAGCTTATTCCATCAAGGGGGCGAGCAGTACTTC. It encodes CASSLFHQGGEQYF. The chain joins TRBV7-2 to TRBJ2-7; a weak D match, TRBD1 (6 bases). V lost 2 bases and J lost 6, with 14 bases in between. Germline V lookup: CDR1 SGHTA, CDR2 FQGNSA. This CDR3 has 14 amino acids.

The rearrangement uses TRBV10-2 and TRBJ2-3; possibly TRBD2 for D (6 bases). The CDR3 is 11 residues long. Germline loops: CDR1 WSHSY, CDR2 SAAADI. Deletions cut 8 bases from V and 6 bases from J, with 9 bases between. The CDR3 sequence is CASYAGDTQYF. The DNA for the CDR3 is TGCGCCAGCTACGCGGGGGATACGCAGTATTTT.

The chain uses TRBV15 and TRBJ2-1; the match to TRBD2 covers 7 bases. Unmatched junction bases numbered 7, after V lost 1 base and J lost 4 bases. There are 16 residues in the CDR3. Germline CDR1 is LNHNV and CDR2 is YYDKDF (reference sequence). CDR3 sequence: CATSRVGGTHYNEQFF. Written as DNA, the CDR3 is TGTGCCACCAGCAGAGTGGGGGGGACTCATTACAATGAGCAGTTCTTC. The variable domain in full, with the rest retrieved from reference TRBV15 and TRBJ2-1, is DAMVIQNPRYQVTQFGKPVTLSCSQTLNHNVMYWYQQKSSQAPKLLFHYYDKDFNNEADTPDNFQSRRPNTSFCFLDIRSPGLGDTAMYLCATSRVGGTHYNEQFFGPGTRLTVL.

The table lists this clone with a count of one. The rearrangement uses TRBV7-2 and TRBJ2-5; 12 bases match TRBD2. Germline values: CDR1 SGHTA, CDR2 FQGNSA. J was trimmed by 2 bases and V by 3 bases; bases with no gene match: 7. The CDR3 totals 17 residues. CDR3 region: CASSFPGLAGNQETQYF. The DNA of the CDR3 is TGTGCCAGCAGCTTCCCAGGACTAGCGGGAAATCAAGAGACCCAGTACTTC.

The chain employs TRBV13 and TRBJ2-7, with TRBD2 matching over 9 bases. Germline V gene data show CDR1 as PRHDT and CDR2 as FYEKMQ (reference sequence). The CDR3 has 15 amino acids. V lost 3 bases, J lost 4 bases, and 7 bases stayed unmatched. CDR3 nucleotide sequence: TGTGCCAGCAGCTTGCGAGGACTAGCGAGGTACGAGCAGTACTTC. Amino acids: CASSLRGLARYEQYF.

This clone was picked up a small number of times. The chain employs TRBV14 and TRBJ2-1, with 11 bases matching TRBD2. The CDR3 spans 17 residues. Germline V gene data show CDR1 as SGHDN and CDR2 as FVKESK. J lost 9 bases, V lost 4 bases, and 14 bases had no gene match. The CDR3 spells CASSPRLSGRALGEQFF. The DNA for the CDR3 is TGTGCCAGCAGCCCAAGACTTAGCGGGAGGGCCTTGGGTGAGCAGTTCTTC.